Listed here are 16 T cell receptor beta chains from one sample, sequenced in a study of cytomegalovirus exposure and HLA in healthy donors. The PCR ran on 60 Vbeta and 13 Jbeta primers. Sequencing used immunoSEQ multiplex PCR; TCRdb keeps in-frame clones, though not all of them. Recorded for this sample: about 200,000 clones. The material sequenced was PBMCs. Every receptor here comes from a boy under 18 in good health and CMV-seronegative.

This chain joins TRBV13 and TRBJ1-1, with D perhaps matching TRBD1 (6 bases). The germline V gene has CDR1 PRHDT and CDR2 FYEKMQ (reference sequence). The V and J ends lost 5 bases and 10 bases respectively, with 23 bases between them. There are 15 residues in the CDR3. CDR3 residues: CASSRDRDIEFRAFF. For the CDR3, the DNA is TGTGCCAGCAGCAGAGACCGGGACATAGAGTTTCGAGCTTTCTTT. Supplemented by reference TRBV13 and TRBJ1-1, the full variable domain reads AAGVIQSPRHLIKEKRETATLKCYPIPRHDTVYWYQQGPGQDPQFLISFYEKMQSDKGSIPDRFSAQQFSDYHSELNMSSLELGDSALYFCASSRDRDIEFRAFFGQGTRLTVV.

The chain uses TRBV21-1 and TRBJ2-7; the tabulated D call, TRBD1, remains unverified against the DNA. TRBV21-1 counts as a pseudogene. This CDR3 spans 14 amino acids. CDR3 sequence reads: CASSEGHFSYEQYF. Written as DNA, the CDR3 is TGTGCCAGCAGCGAAGGACATTTTTCCTACGAGCAGTACTTC.

This sequence joins TRBV6-6 and TRBJ2-7, with D possibly matching TRBD1 (6 bases). The CDR3 is made up of 14 amino acids. V was clipped by 6 bases and J by 2 bases, with 14 bases between them. CDR1 is MNHNY and CDR2 is SVGAGI in the germline V gene (reference sequence). Here the CDR3 reads CASRGVGAPYEQYF. As DNA, the CDR3 is TGTGCCAGCAGGGGGGTGGGGGCTCCCTACGAGCAGTACTTC.

The chain is built from TRBV6-6 and TRBJ1-2; 12 bases agree with TRBD1. The CDR3 has 15 residues. J lost 5 bases, V lost 8 bases, and 9 bases had no gene match. Germline CDR1 is MNHNY and CDR2 is SVGAGI (reference sequence). The CDR3 loop is CASEGQGARDYGYTF. As DNA, the CDR3 is TGTGCCAGCGAGGGACAGGGGGCGCGGGATTATGGCTACACCTTC.

The J gene is TRBJ1-1, the V gene TRBV11-2; D remains ambiguous. Per germline, CDR1 SGHAT and CDR2 FQNNGV. This CDR3 has 14 residues. The germline V and J ends were trimmed by 3 bases and 0 bases, with 8 bases remaining between them. The CDR3 nucleotides are TGTGCCAGCAGCTTGCACAGAATGAACACTGAAGCTTTCTTT. This translates into CASSLHRMNTEAFF. Looking up the rest from reference TRBV11-2 and TRBJ1-1 gives the full variable domain: EAGVAQSPRYKIIEKRQSVAFWCNPISGHATLYWYQQILGQGPKLLIQFQNNGVVDDSQLPKDRFSAERLKGVDSTLKIQPAKLEDSAVYLCASSLHRMNTEAFFGQGTRLTVV.

The V call is TRBV6-6, the J call TRBJ2-7, with TRBD2 matching over 9 bases. The ends lost 0 bases at V and 7 bases at J; junction bases unmatched: 10. The germline V gene encodes CDR1 MNHNY and CDR2 SVGAGI (reference sequence). The CDR3 sequence is 16 residues long. The CDR3 loop reads CASSYSAGGGAGEQYF. CDR3 sequence (DNA): TGTGCCAGCAGTTACTCCGCCGGCGGGGGGGCGGGGGAGCAGTACTTC.

The rearrangement links TRBV5-1 to TRBJ2-3; D possibly corresponds to TRBD1 (6 bases). This CDR3 comprises 16 residues. Trimming took 3 bases from V and 3 from J, leaving 17 bases between them. Looked up from germline, CDR1 is SGHRS and CDR2 is YFSETQ. The CDR3 DNA reads TGCGCCAGCAGCTCGGGACCCTCAGGGGCTACAGATACGCAGTATTTT. It yields the protein CASSSGPSGATDTQYF.

CDR3 in DNA: TGTGCCAGCAGCTTAGGACAGAGTAGCTATGGCTACACCTTC. Translation: CASSLGQSSYGYTF. The V gene is TRBV7-6, the J gene TRBJ1-2; perhaps TRBD1 as D (5 bases). Germline lookup yields CDR1 SGHVS and CDR2 FNYEAQ. The CDR3 consists of 14 residues. Trimming pared 1 base from V and 4 bases from J, leaving 10 bases between.

The chain is built from TRBV10-3 and TRBJ2-1; 13 bases match TRBD2. The CDR3 loop spans 17 amino acids. The ends lost 6 bases at V and 4 bases at J; junction bases unmatched: 9. Germline assignment: CDR1 ENHRY and CDR2 SYGVKD. CDR3 loop: CAISGTSGVNRYNEQFF. CDR3 in DNA: TGTGCCATCAGCGGGACTAGCGGGGTAAATCGGTACAATGAGCAGTTCTTC.

This chain connects TRBV15 to TRBJ2-5; D unclear. V lost 5 bases and J lost 1, with 14 bases in between. From germline, CDR1 is LNHNV and CDR2 YYDKDF (reference sequence). The CDR3 contains 15 residues. For the CDR3, the DNA is TGTGCCACCAGCGGAGCGACAAGTCCCCAAGAGACCCAGTACTTC. Protein product: CATSGATSPQETQYF.

V usage is TRBV30 and J usage is TRBJ2-3, with D unresolved. Deletions cut 7 bases from V and 2 bases from J, with 13 bases between. The CDR3 covers 13 residues. Germline CDR1 and CDR2: GTSNPN and SVGIG (reference sequence). The CDR3: CASRPGVTDTQYF. CDR3 DNA sequence: TGTGCCTCTCGCCCAGGCGTCACAGATACGCAGTATTTT.

This chain links TRBV5-6 with TRBJ2-3; no firm D call. The CDR3 loop spans 15 amino acids. The germline V gene has CDR1 SGHDT and CDR2 YYEEEE. V lost 1 base to trimming and J lost 2 bases, with 11 bases between them. The DNA of the CDR3 is TGTGCCAGCAGCTTGTCTCCGGGTATCACAGATACGCAGTATTTT. Translated, it gives CASSLSPGITDTQYF.

The chain recombines TRBV5-1 with TRBJ2-3, with D possibly matching TRBD2 (6 bases). Germline V gives CDR1 SGHRS, CDR2 YFSETQ. Trimming removed 0 bases at V and 4 bases at J, with 18 bases between. The CDR3 extends over 17 amino acids. CDR3 coding DNA: TGCGCCAGCAGCTTGGCGCCCGGGACCCCGGGGGCAGATACGCAGTATTTT. Translated, it gives CASSLAPGTPGADTQYF.

Note on this clone: In the same sample, other DNA sequences code for this CDR3. The chain is built from TRBV7-8 and TRBJ1-1, with D possibly TRBD1 on 5 matching bases. Germline V gene lookup returns CDR1 SGHVS and CDR2 FQNEAQ. The V gene lost 2 bases and the J gene lost 0 bases, with 7 bases spanning the gap. The CDR3 loop spans 14 amino acids. CDR3 residues: CASSLLTVNTEAFF. CDR3 DNA sequence: TGTGCCAGCAGCTTACTGACAGTGAACACTGAAGCTTTCTTT.

The chain is built from TRBV5-1 and TRBJ2-1, with TRBD1 matching 8 bases. V was clipped by 4 bases and J by 4 bases; unmatched bases: 7. The CDR3 is 15 amino acids. Germline values: CDR1 SGHRS, CDR2 YFSETQ. The CDR3: CASSDQGAGYNEQFF. Here the CDR3 DNA reads TGCGCCAGCAGCGACCAGGGGGCAGGTTACAATGAGCAGTTCTTC.

In nucleotides, the CDR3 is TGTGCCACCAGCAGAAATAGCGGGGGGGCGGGCACCGGGGAGCTGTTTTTT. This translates into CATSRNSGGAGTGELFF. J is TRBJ2-2 and V is TRBV15; 11 bases align to TRBD2. Germline V gene data show CDR1 as LNHNV and CDR2 as YYDKDF (reference sequence). Trimming cost V 2 bases and J 4 bases; bases outside gene matches: 6. The CDR3 loop spans 17 amino acids. Full variable domain (outside the CDR3, taken from reference TRBV15 and TRBJ2-2): DAMVIQNPRYQVTQFGKPVTLSCSQTLNHNVMYWYQQKSSQAPKLLFHYYDKDFNNEADTPDNFQSRRPNTSFCFLDIRSPGLGDTAMYLCATSRNSGGAGTGELFFGEGSRLTVL.